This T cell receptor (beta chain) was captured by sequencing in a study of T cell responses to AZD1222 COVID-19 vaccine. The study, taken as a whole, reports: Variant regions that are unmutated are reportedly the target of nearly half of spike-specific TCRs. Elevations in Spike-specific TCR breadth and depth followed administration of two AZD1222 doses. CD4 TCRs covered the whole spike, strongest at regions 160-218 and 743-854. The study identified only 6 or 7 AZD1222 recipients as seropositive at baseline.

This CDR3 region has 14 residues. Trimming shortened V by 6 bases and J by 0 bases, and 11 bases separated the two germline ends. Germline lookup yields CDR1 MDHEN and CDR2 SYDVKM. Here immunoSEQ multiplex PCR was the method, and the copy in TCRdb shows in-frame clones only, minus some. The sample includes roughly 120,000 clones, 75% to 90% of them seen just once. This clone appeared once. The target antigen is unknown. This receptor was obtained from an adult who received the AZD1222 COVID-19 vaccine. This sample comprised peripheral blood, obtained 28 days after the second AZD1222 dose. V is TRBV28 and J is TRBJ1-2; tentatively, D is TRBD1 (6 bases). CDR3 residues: CASSGGAANYGYTF. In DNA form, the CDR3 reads TGTGCCAGCAGCGGGGGGGCCGCTAACTATGGCTACACCTTC.